One and the same sample provided the 8 T cell receptor beta chains below, sequenced in a study of blood T cell repertoires in COVID-19. Sequenced by immunoSEQ multiplex PCR; TCRdb stores in-frame clones only, minus some. The top ten clones hold more than 1% of a sample with under 300,000 clones, about 91% of them seen once. Sequencing was carried out using PBMCs or T cells enriched from blood (not recorded which). All receptors come from a human donor in a cohort exposed to, infected with or recovered from COVID-19 (not recorded which). The donor label of this sample is uncertain.

This sequence joins TRBV2 and TRBJ2-3; 10 bases are a match to TRBD1. The CDR3 sequence is 14 residues long. Germline-derived CDR1 and CDR2 are SNHLY and FYNNEI. Trimming removed 8 bases from V and 4 bases from J; junction bases left unmatched: 6. In nucleotides, the CDR3 is TGTGCCAGCCGCCGGACAGGGGGGGCAGATACGCAGTATTTT. Translating gives CASRRTGGADTQYF.

The J gene is TRBJ1-5, the V gene TRBV6-2 or TRBV6-3; D is possibly TRBD1 (5 bases). Germline V gives CDR1 MNHEY, CDR2 SVGEGT. Deletions cut 0 bases from V and 0 bases from J, with 24 bases between. The CDR3 runs to 21 residues. CDR3 loop: CASSYSGLFHRPEDSNQPQHF. The CDR3, as DNA: TGTGCCAGCAGTTACTCGGGGCTATTCCATCGCCCAGAGGATAGCAATCAGCCCCAGCATTTT.

This sequence joins TRBV10-3 and TRBJ1-1, with no clear D. V lost 4 bases to trimming and J lost 5 bases, with 5 bases between them. Germline values: CDR1 ENHRY, CDR2 SYGVKD. The CDR3 sequence is 11 residues long. CDR3 sequence reads: CAISGETEAFF. The CDR3 DNA follows: TGTGCCATCAGTGGCGAGACTGAAGCTTTCTTT.

This chain joins TRBV19 and TRBJ1-6; D is uncertain. The ends were cut back, 5 bases at V and 7 bases at J, with 9 bases in the middle. Germline V gives CDR1 LNHDA, CDR2 SQIVND (reference sequence). The CDR3 is made up of 13 amino acids. The DNA of the CDR3 is TGTGCCAGTAGTGAAAGGGAGAATTCACCCCTCCACTTT. Protein product: CASSERENSPLHF.

The J gene is TRBJ1-2, the V gene TRBV19; 7 bases line up with TRBD1. Germline V lookup: CDR1 LNHDA, CDR2 SQIVND (reference sequence). Germline trimming cut 4 bases from V and 4 bases from J; bases unmatched to any gene: 6. This CDR3 contains 14 residues. This chain's CDR3 is CASSNIGQVYGYTF. CDR3 sequence (DNA): TGTGCCAGTAGTAACATAGGACAGGTCTATGGCTACACCTTC.

The chain is built from TRBV19 and TRBJ1-2; D gene ambiguous. This CDR3 is 11 amino acids long. Trimming pared 9 bases from V and 6 bases from J, leaving 11 bases between. From germline, CDR1 is LNHDA and CDR2 SQIVND (reference sequence). CDR3 nucleotides: TGTGCCAGCGCTTTCTATGATGGCTACACCTTC. Translated, it gives CASAFYDGYTF.

The table lists this clone with a count of one. The rearrangement links TRBV24-1 to TRBJ1-2; tentatively, D is TRBD1 (6 bases). The CDR3 has 14 residues. Trimming pared 3 bases from V and 7 bases from J, leaving 14 bases between. Germline-derived CDR1 and CDR2 are KGHDR and SFDVKD. The CDR3 nucleotides are TGTGCCACCAGTGATAAACGGCAGGGGTCTGGCTACACCTTC. Translation: CATSDKRQGSGYTF.

The chain employs TRBV10-3 and TRBJ1-3, with D uncertain. CDR1 is ENHRY and CDR2 is SYGVKD in the germline V gene. The CDR3 runs to 13 residues. V lost 10 bases and J 4 bases, leaving 14 bases between the germline ends. The CDR3 loop reads CASLWREGNTIYF. CDR3 nucleotide sequence: TGTGCCAGCCTGTGGAGGGAGGGAAACACCATATATTTT.